This T cell receptor (beta chain) came from a study of blood T cell repertoires in COVID-19. The wider study: COVID-19 samples, acute and convalescent, were from the United States, Italy and Spain. Nucleic acid was either cDNA or gDNA, and it came from T cells, B-cell-depleted T cells, or PBMCs.

Authors' methods: Reference gene primers were amplified, and this amplification served to estimate nucleated cell counts. Assay used: immunoSEQ multiplex PCR; TCRdb lists only in-frame clones, some missing. From that table come the V and J calls and clone size; the DNA was used to work out D and trimming. The sample has about 190,000 clones, roughly 80% seen once. This clone has just a few counts. The same CDR3 is also encoded by other DNA sequences in this sample. CDR3 length: 14 residues. The ends lost 5 bases at V and 1 base at J; junction bases unmatched: 5. From germline, CDR1 is SEHNR and CDR2 FQNEAQ (reference sequence).

The sequence came from a woman aged 40 to 49 with acute or convalescent COVID-19. The sample taken for sequencing was peripheral blood. This sequence joins TRBV7-9 and TRBJ2-7, with 7 nucleotides matching TRBD2. CDR3 coding DNA: TGTGCCAGCAGCCGAACCGGGGGGTCCTACGAGCAGTACTTC. It encodes CASSRTGGSYEQYF.